Each of the 6 T cell receptor beta chains below was sequenced from the same sample in a study of shared clonotypes between healthy human individuals. The method was immunoSEQ multiplex PCR; TCRdb's version includes in-frame clones alone and lacks a portion of them. The sample has around 1,000,000 clones, 70% to 85% seen once; the top ten hold approximately 0.95%. Sample: memory CD4+ T cells from PBMCs. Subset here: CD45RA-negative fraction. All receptors derive from a man younger than 30 in good health. Some clones in this sample may be carry-over from other donors' samples.

This clone was seen a handful of times. The chain combines TRBV14 with TRBJ1-2, with D possibly being TRBD1 (6 bases). The length of the CDR3 is 16 residues. Germline lookup yields CDR1 SGHDN and CDR2 FVKESK. V lost 4 bases and J lost 6, with 21 bases in between. CDR3 DNA: TGTGCCAGCAGCCTCAGGGGAGGAAGGGGCTATGATGGCTACACCTTC. Its protein is CASSLRGGRGYDGYTF.

The genes are TRBV7-3 and TRBJ2-5, with TRBD1 matching over 8 bases. Germline V gene lookup returns CDR1 SGHTA and CDR2 FQGTGA. With 8 bases clipped from V and 4 bases from J, the junction kept 3 bases outside the gene matches. CDR3 length: 12 amino acids. CDR3 loop: CASGGQGETQYF. The DNA for the CDR3 is TGTGCCAGCGGAGGACAGGGAGAGACCCAGTACTTC. Filled out from reference TRBV7-3 and TRBJ2-5, the complete variable domain reads GAGVSQTPSNKVTEKGKYVELRCDPISGHTALYWYRQSLGQGPEFLIYFQGTGAADDSGLPNDRFFAVRPEGSVSTLKIQRTERGDSAVYLCASGGQGETQYFGPGTRLLVL.

This chain connects TRBV6-1 to TRBJ2-2; D possibly matches TRBD1 or TRBD2 (5 bases each). Trimming took off 4 bases at V and 6 bases at J, with 12 bases between the two ends. This CDR3 is built from 14 residues. The germline V gene encodes CDR1 MNHNS and CDR2 SASEGT. The CDR3 DNA follows: TGTGCCAGCAGTGGCCGGGACCGCGCCGGGGAGCTGTTTTTT. Encoded protein: CASSGRDRAGELFF.

The chain carries TRBV6-5 and TRBJ2-1, with TRBD2 as a possible D gene (6 bases). CDR3 length: 14 amino acids. Germline V gene data show CDR1 as MNHEY and CDR2 as SVGAGI. Trimming took 6 bases from V and 6 from J, leaving 15 bases between them. The CDR3 spells CASRLTSVFNEQFF. CDR3 nucleotide sequence: TGTGCCAGCAGGCTGACTAGTGTCTTCAATGAGCAGTTCTTC.

The V and J genes are TRBV28 and TRBJ1-5, with 9 bases identical to TRBD1. Trimming cost V 2 bases and J 1 base; bases outside gene matches: 6. Germline values: CDR1 MDHEN, CDR2 SYDVKM. CDR3 length equals 17 residues. CDR3 protein: CASSLRRTGASNQPQHF. The DNA for the CDR3 is TGTGCCAGCAGTTTACGCAGGACAGGGGCGAGCAATCAGCCCCAGCATTTT.

The J gene is TRBJ1-2, the V gene TRBV7-9; D is unclear. CDR1 is SEHNR, CDR2 FQNEAQ, per germline (reference sequence). The germline V and J ends were trimmed by 2 bases and 7 bases, with 11 bases remaining between them. The CDR3 covers 13 residues. The CDR3 nucleotides are TGTGCCAGCAGCTTAAGTCAGGCCAGTGGCTACACCTTC. Translating gives CASSLSQASGYTF.